This T cell receptor beta chain was sequenced during a study of T cells expressing NK-cell markers. The CDR3 is 16 amino acids. Looked up from germline, CDR1 is DFQATT and CDR2 is SNEGSKA (reference sequence). The authors generated TCR beta cDNA through 5'RACE template switching with UMIs. For each CDR3 protein, TCRdb gives one entry from its re-call of the 5' RACE reads, without DNA. Its table lists approximately 460,000 distinct CDR3 sequences. Worth noting for this clonotype: Antigen specificity is unknown.

Regarding the study as a whole: In a handful of donors, dominant CD3+CD56+NKG2C+ clones formed about 1.0-7.0% of CD8+ cells.

The origin of this receptor is a woman between 18 and 70 years old in good health. Sequencing was done on a sample of blood T cells: a sorted CD56 or NKG2C T cell subset, CD4+ or CD8+ T cells, or bulk PBMC T cells (not recorded which). This sequence joins TRBV20-1 and TRBJ2-3; there is no DNA to check the TCRdb D call of TRBD1. The CDR3: CSASSTDPPSTDTQYF.